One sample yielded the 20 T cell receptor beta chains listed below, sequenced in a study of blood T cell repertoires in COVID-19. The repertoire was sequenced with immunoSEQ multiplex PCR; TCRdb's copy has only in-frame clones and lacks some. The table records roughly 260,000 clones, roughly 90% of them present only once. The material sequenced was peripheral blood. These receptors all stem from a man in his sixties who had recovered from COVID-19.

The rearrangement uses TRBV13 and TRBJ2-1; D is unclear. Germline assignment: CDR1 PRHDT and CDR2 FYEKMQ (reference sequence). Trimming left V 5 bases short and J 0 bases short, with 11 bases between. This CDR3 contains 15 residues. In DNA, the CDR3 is TGTGCCAGCAGCCTAACTCCGAGCTCCTACAATGAGCAGTTCTTC. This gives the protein CASSLTPSSYNEQFF.

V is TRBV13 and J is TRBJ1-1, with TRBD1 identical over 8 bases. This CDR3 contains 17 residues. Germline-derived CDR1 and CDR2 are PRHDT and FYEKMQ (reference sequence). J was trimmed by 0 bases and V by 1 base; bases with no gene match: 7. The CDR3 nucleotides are TGTGCCAGCAGCTTAGCACAGGGGGGACTCTTGAACACTGAAGCTTTCTTT. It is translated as CASSLAQGGLLNTEAFF.

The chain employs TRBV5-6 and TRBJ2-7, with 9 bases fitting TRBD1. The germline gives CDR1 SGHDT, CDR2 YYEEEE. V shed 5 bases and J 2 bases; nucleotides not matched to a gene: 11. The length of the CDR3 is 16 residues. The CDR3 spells CASSPYRGRNPYEQYF. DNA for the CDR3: TGTGCCAGCAGTCCATACAGGGGGCGAAACCCCTACGAGCAGTACTTC.

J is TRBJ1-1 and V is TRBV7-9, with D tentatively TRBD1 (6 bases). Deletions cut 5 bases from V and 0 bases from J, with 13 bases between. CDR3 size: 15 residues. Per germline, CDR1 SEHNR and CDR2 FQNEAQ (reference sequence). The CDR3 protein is CASSHRDGMNTEAFF. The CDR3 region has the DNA TGTGCCAGCAGCCACAGGGACGGAATGAACACTGAAGCTTTCTTT.

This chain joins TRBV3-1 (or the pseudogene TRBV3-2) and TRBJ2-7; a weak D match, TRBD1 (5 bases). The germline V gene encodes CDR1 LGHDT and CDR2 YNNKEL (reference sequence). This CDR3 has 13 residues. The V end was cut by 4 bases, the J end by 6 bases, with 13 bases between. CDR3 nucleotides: TGTGCCAGCAGCCGGATTAGGGGCGTCGAGCAGTACTTC. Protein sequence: CASSRIRGVEQYF.

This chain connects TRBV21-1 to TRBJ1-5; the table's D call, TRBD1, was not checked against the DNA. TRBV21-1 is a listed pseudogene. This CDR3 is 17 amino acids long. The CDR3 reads CASSRGTRDSLYQPQHF. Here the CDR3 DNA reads TGTGCCAGCAGCAGAGGTACCCGGGACAGTTTGTATCAGCCCCAGCATTTT.

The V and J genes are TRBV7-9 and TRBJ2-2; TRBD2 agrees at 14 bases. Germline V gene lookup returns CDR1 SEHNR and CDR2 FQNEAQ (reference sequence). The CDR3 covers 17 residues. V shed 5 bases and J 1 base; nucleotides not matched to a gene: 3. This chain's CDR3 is CASSRTSGGLNTGELFF. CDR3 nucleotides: TGTGCCAGCAGCCGGACTAGCGGGGGGCTGAACACCGGGGAGCTGTTTTTT.

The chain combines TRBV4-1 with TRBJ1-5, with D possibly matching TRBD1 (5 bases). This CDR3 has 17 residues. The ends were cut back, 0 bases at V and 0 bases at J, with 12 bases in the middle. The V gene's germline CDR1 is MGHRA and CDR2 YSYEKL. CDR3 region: CASSQDEGLNSNQPQHF. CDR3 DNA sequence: TGCGCCAGCAGCCAAGATGAGGGACTGAATAGCAATCAGCCCCAGCATTTT.

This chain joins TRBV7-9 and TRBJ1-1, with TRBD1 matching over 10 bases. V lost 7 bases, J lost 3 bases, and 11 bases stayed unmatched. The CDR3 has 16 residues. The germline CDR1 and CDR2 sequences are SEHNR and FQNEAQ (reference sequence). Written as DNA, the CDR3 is TGTGCCAGCATCCCATGGGACAGGGGCGGGCACACTGAAGCTTTCTTT. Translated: CASIPWDRGGHTEAFF.

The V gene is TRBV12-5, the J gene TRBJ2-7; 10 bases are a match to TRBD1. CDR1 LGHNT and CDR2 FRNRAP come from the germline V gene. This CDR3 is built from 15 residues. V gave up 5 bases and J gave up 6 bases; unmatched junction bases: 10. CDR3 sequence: CASGTGTGALLEQYF. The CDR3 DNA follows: TGTGCTAGTGGTACCGGGACAGGGGCTCTTCTCGAGCAGTACTTC.

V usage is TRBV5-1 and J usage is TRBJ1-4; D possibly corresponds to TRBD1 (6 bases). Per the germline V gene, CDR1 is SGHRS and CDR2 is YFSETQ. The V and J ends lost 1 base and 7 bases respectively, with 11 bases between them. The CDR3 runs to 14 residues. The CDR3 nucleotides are TGCGCCAGCAGCTTGAAACAGGGAACTGAAAAACTGTTTTTT. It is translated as CASSLKQGTEKLFF.

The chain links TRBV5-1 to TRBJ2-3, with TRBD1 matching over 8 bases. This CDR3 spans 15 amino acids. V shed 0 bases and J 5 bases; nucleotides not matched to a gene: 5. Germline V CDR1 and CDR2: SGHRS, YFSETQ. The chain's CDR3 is CASSLADRGEDTQYF. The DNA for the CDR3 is TGCGCCAGCAGCTTGGCCGACAGGGGAGAAGATACGCAGTATTTT.

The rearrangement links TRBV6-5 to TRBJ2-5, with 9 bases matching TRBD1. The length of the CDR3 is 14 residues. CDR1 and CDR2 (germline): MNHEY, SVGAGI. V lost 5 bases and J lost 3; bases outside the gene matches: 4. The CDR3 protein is CASSRRTGEETQYF. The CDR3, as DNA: TGTGCCAGCAGTCGAAGGACAGGGGAAGAGACCCAGTACTTC.

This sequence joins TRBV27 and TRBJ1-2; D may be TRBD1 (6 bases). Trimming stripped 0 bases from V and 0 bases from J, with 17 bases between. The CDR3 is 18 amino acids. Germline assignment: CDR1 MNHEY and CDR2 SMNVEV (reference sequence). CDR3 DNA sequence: TGTGCCAGCAGTTTATCGTGGCAGGGGCTACAAGCTAACTATGGCTACACCTTC. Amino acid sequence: CASSLSWQGLQANYGYTF.

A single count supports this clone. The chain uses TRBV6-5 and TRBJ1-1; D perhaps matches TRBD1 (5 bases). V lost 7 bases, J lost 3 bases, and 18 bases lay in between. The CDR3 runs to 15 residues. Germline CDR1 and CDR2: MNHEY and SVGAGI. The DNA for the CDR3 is TGTGCCAGCACCACCGGGACTTCGTGGGACACTGAAGCTTTCTTT. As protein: CASTTGTSWDTEAFF.

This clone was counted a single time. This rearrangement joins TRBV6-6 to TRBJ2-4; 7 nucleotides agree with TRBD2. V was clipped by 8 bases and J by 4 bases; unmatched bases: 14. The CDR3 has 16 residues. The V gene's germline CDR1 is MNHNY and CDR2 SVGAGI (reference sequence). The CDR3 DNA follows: TGTGCCAGCCTCGCGGAATCCGGGGGGTTAAAAAACATTCAGTACTTC. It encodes CASLAESGGLKNIQYF.

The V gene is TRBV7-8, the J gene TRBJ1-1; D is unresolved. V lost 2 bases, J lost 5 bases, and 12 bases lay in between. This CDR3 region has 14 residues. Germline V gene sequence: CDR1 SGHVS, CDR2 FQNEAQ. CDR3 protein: CASSLTGSGTEAFF. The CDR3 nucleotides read TGTGCCAGCAGCTTAACGGGTAGTGGAACTGAAGCTTTCTTT.

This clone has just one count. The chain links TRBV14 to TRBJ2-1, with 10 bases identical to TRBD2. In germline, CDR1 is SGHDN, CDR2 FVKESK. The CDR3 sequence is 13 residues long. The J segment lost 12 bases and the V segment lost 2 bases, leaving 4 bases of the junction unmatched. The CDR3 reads CASSQQTSGPQFF. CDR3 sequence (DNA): TGTGCCAGCAGCCAACAGACTAGCGGGCCGCAGTTCTTC.

CDR3 sequence reads: CASSPLPRVGATYEQYF. The CDR3, as DNA: TGTGCCAGCTCACCCCTGCCTAGAGTGGGGGCAACCTACGAGCAGTACTTC. The chain is built from TRBV18 and TRBJ2-7, with D perhaps TRBD1 (6 bases). CDR3 length: 17 residues. Trimming cost V 3 bases and J 2 bases, with 20 bases left between them. CDR1 is KGHSH and CDR2 is LQKENI in the germline V gene. The whole variable domain, filled in from reference TRBV18 and TRBJ2-7, reads NAGVMQNPRHLVRRRGQEARLRCSPMKGHSHVYWYRQLPEEGLKFMVYLQKENIIDESGMPKERFSAEFPKEGPSILRIQQVVRGDSAAYFCASSPLPRVGATYEQYFGPGTRLTVT.

This chain's CDR3 is CASSWGVGQGGYGYTF. CDR3 nucleotide sequence: TGTGCCAGCAGTTGGGGCGTGGGACAGGGTGGTTATGGCTACACCTTC. The rearrangement joins TRBV27 to TRBJ1-2; 9 bases are shared with TRBD1. CDR1 and CDR2 (germline): MNHEY, SMNVEV (reference sequence). Trimming at V came to 4 bases and at J to 5 bases, leaving 11 bases not matched to a gene. The CDR3 runs to 16 residues.